Listed below are T cell receptor beta chains from one sample, sequenced in a study of blood T cell repertoires in COVID-19. Some clones are missing from TCRdb's copy, which holds only in-frame ones; the method was immunoSEQ multiplex PCR. The repertoire holds about 120,000 clones, about 89% seen once, with roughly 30% in the top ten. The sequenced material came from peripheral blood. These receptors all come from a woman aged 70-85 years with acute or convalescent COVID-19. Both conserved end residues are part of each CDR3. A D gene is named only where the DNA matches it firmly. The size field is filled for only some rows; it gives once, few, many or a size class.

clone size	V gene	D gene	J gene	CDR3 protein	CDR3 DNA
NA	TRBV3-1/TRBV3-2	TRBD1	TRBJ2-7	CASSQDGRTGGYEQYF	TGTGCCAGCAGCCAAGATGGCAGGACAGGGGGGTACGAGCAGTACTTC
NA	TRBV6-5	NA	TRBJ1-2	CASSRGLGDYGYTF	TGTGCCAGCAGTCGGGGTCTCGGGGACTATGGCTACACCTTC
NA	TRBV29-1	NA	TRBJ1-4	CSAGGGVNEKLFF	TGCAGCGCCGGAGGGGGGGTTAATGAAAAACTGTTTTTT
once	TRBV7-9	NA	TRBJ2-5	CASSLMLGSQETQYF	TGTGCCAGCAGCTTAATGTTGGGCAGCCAAGAGACCCAGTACTTC
NA	TRBV6-5	NA	TRBJ1-6	CASSYSDTRGSPLHF	TGTGCCAGCAGTTACTCGGACACCCGAGGTTCACCCCTCCACTTT
NA	TRBV10-3	NA	TRBJ1-2	CAISQGQSVWGGYTF	TGTGCCATCAGTCAAGGACAGTCTGTATGGGGAGGCTACACCTTC
NA	TRBV30	NA	TRBJ1-3	CAWNTLSGNTIYF	TGTGCCTGGAATACTCTCTCTGGAAACACCATATATTTT
NA	TRBV30	NA	TRBJ2-7	CAWRGLISYEQYF	TGTGCCTGGAGGGGACTCATCTCCTACGAGCAGTACTTC
NA	TRBV28	TRBD1	TRBJ2-7	CASSSGQGYEQYF	TGTGCCAGTTCCTCGGGACAGGGCTACGAGCAGTACTTC
NA	TRBV5-1	NA	TRBJ1-3	CASRREAGNTIYF	TGCGCCAGCAGAAGGGAGGCTGGAAACACCATATATTTT
NA	TRBV28	NA	TRBJ1-5	CASRYTGSNQPQHF	TGTGCCAGCAGATATACAGGGAGCAATCAGCCCCAGCATTTT
NA	TRBV5-4	NA	TRBJ2-1	CASSLGSFSGYNEQFF	TGTGCCAGCAGCTTGGGGTCCTTTTCAGGCTACAATGAGCAGTTCTTC
NA	TRBV4-2	NA	TRBJ2-4	CASSQEQGGIQYF	TGTGCCAGCAGCCAAGAACAGGGCGGCATTCAGTACTTC
NA	TRBV15	TRBD1	TRBJ1-2	CAELILQGIYGYTF	TGTGCCGAACTTATTCTACAGGGGATCTATGGCTACACCTTC
once	TRBV5-6	TRBD1	TRBJ1-6	CASSAGTANSPLHF	TGTGCCAGCAGCGCCGGGACAGCTAACTCACCCCTCCACTTT
NA	TRBV2	NA	TRBJ2-5	CASKNYRETQYF	TGTGCCAGCAAAAACTATCGGGAGACCCAGTACTTC
NA	TRBV19	NA	TRBJ1-4	CASSGAQANEKLFF	TGTGCCAGTAGTGGGGCCCAGGCTAATGAAAAACTGTTTTTT
NA	TRBV13	TRBD2	TRBJ2-1	CASSLRFGGGYNEQFF	TGTGCCAGCAGCTTAAGGTTCGGCGGGGGATACAATGAGCAGTTCTTC
once	TRBV12-3/TRBV12-4	NA	TRBJ2-1	CASSRGQEQFF	TGTGCCAGCAGCCGAGGACAGGAGCAGTTCTTC
NA	TRBV19	TRBD1	TRBJ1-4	CASSYGQGLRSKNEKLFF	TGTGCCAGTAGCTACGGACAGGGACTTCGCTCCAAGAATGAAAAACTGTTTTTT
NA	TRBV30	NA	TRBJ2-1	CAWSAASGGVSYNEQFF	TGTGCCTGGAGTGCTGCCTCCGGTGGAGTGTCCTACAATGAGCAGTTCTTC
NA	TRBV9	NA	TRBJ1-1	CASSVDRVNTEAFF	TGTGCCAGCAGCGTAGACAGGGTCAACACTGAAGCTTTCTTT